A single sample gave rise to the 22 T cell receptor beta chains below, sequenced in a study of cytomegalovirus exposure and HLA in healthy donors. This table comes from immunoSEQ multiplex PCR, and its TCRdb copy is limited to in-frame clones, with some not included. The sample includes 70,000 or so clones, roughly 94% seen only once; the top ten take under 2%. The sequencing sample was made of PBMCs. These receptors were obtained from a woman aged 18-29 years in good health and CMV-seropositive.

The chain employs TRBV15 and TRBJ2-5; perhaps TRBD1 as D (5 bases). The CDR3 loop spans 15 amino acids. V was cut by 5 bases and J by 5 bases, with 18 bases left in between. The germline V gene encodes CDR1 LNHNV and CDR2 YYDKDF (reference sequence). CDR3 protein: CATSGFVDSRETQYF. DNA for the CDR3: TGTGCCACCAGCGGGTTCGTTGACAGCCGGGAGACCCAGTACTTC. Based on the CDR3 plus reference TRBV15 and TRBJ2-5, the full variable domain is DAMVIQNPRYQVTQFGKPVTLSCSQTLNHNVMYWYQQKSSQAPKLLFHYYDKDFNNEADTPDNFQSRRPNTSFCFLDIRSPGLGDTAMYLCATSGFVDSRETQYFGPGTRLLVL.

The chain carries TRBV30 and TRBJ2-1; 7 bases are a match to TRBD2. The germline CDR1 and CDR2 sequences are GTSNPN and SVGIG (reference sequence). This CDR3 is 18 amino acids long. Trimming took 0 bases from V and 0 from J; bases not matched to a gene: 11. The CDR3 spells CAWSVWRTGTTSYNEQFF. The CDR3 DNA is TGTGCCTGGAGTGTATGGAGAACCGGGACTACCTCCTACAATGAGCAGTTCTTC.

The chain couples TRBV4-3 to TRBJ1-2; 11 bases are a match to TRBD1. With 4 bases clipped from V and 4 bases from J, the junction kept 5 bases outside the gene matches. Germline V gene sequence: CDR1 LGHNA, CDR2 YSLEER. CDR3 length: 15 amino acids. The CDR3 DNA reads TGCGCCAGCAGCCCCGGGACAGGGGGATTCTATGGCTACACCTTC. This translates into CASSPGTGGFYGYTF.

The CDR3 DNA follows: TGTGCCAGCAGCCCCGGGGGGCCGGTAGGGAACACTGAAGCTTTCTTT. It is translated as CASSPGGPVGNTEAFF. The chain carries TRBV7-6 and TRBJ1-1; tentatively, D is TRBD1 (6 bases). Germline-derived CDR1 and CDR2 are SGHVS and FNYEAQ. The CDR3 has 16 amino acids. Trimming stripped 5 bases from V and 1 base from J, with 17 bases between.

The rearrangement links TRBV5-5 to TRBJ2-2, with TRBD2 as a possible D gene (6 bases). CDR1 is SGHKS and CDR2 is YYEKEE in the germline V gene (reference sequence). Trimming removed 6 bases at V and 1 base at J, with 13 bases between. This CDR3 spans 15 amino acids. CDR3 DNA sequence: TGTGCCAGCATTTCCGGGACTGAGAACACCGGGGAGCTGTTTTTT. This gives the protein CASISGTENTGELFF.

DNA of the CDR3: TGTGCCAGCTCACTTATGATAGACCAAGAGACCCAGTACTTC. Its protein is CASSLMIDQETQYF. The rearrangement joins TRBV18 to TRBJ2-5, with no clear D. CDR1 and CDR2 from the germline V gene are KGHSH and LQKENI. Trimming removed 4 bases at V and 0 bases at J, with 9 bases between. The CDR3 extends over 14 amino acids.

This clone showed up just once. CDR3 sequence: CASSFNRGGVYEQYF. As DNA, the CDR3 is TGTGCCAGCAGCTTCAACCGGGGGGGCGTTTACGAGCAGTACTTC. The gene calls are TRBV7-8 and TRBJ2-7; 8 bases align to TRBD2. The CDR3 is 15 amino acids. CDR1 and CDR2 from the germline V gene are SGHVS and FQNEAQ. Losses at the gene ends were 3 bases for V and 4 bases for J; bases not matched to a gene: 8.

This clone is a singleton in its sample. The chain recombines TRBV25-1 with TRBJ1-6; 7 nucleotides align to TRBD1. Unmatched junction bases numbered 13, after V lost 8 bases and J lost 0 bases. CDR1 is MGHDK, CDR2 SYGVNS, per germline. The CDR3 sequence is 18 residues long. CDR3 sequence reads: CASLGPEGASSYNSPLHF. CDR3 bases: TGTGCCAGCCTGGGCCCTGAGGGGGCGAGCTCCTATAATTCACCCCTCCACTTT.

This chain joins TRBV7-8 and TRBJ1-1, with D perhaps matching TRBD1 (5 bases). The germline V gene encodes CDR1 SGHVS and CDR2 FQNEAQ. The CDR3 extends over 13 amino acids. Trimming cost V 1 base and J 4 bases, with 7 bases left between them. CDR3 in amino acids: CASSLGRATEAFF. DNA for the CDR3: TGTGCCAGCAGCTTAGGCAGGGCCACTGAAGCTTTCTTT.

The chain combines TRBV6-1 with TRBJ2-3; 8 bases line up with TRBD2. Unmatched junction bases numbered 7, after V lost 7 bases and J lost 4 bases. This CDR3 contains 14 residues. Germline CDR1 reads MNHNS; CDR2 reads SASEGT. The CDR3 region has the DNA TGTGCCAGCAAAGTCGGGGGGGCCGCAGATACGCAGTATTTT. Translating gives CASKVGGAADTQYF.

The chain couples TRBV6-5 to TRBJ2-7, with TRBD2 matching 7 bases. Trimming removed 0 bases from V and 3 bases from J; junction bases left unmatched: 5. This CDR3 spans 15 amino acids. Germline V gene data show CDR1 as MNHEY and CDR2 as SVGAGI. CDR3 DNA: TGTGCCAGCAGTTACTCGTTGGCGGGAGACTACGAGCAGTACTTC. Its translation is CASSYSLAGDYEQYF.

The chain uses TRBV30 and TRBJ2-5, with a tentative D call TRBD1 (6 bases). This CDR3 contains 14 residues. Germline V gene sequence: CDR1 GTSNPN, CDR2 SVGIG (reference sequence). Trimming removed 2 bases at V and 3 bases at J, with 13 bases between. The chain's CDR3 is CAWSPGTRKETQYF. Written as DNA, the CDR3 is TGTGCCTGGAGTCCCGGGACAAGGAAAGAGACCCAGTACTTC.

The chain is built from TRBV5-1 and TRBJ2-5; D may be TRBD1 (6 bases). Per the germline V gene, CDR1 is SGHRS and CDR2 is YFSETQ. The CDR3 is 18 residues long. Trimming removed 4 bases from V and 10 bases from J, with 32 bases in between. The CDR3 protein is CASSPTRQQGSVLVGQYF. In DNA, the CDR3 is TGCGCCAGCAGCCCCACCCGTCAACAGGGATCGGTTTTAGTGGGCCAGTACTTC.

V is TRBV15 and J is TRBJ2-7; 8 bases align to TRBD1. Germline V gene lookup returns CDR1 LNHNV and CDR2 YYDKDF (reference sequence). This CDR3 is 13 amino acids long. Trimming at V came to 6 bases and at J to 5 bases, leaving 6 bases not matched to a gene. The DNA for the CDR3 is TGTGCCACCAGGGAGACAGGGGCGGACGAGCAGTACTTC. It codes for CATRETGADEQYF.

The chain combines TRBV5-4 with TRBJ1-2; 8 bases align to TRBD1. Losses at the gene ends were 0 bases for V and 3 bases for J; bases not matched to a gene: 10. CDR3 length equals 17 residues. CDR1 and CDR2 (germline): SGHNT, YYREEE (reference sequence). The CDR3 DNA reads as TGTGCCAGCAGCTTGGGGGCAGGGGGCCGCTCCGACTATGGCTACACCTTC. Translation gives CASSLGAGGRSDYGYTF.

The CDR3: CATSRDALLAGGSRKGGANVLTF. CDR3 coding DNA: TGTGCCACCAGCAGAGATGCCCTTCTAGCGGGGGGCTCACGTAAGGGCGGGGCCAACGTCCTGACTTTC. The chain combines TRBV15 with TRBJ2-6, with 11 positions matching TRBD2. V trimming: 0 bases; J trimming: 4 bases; junction bases outside the gene matches: 20. Germline loops: CDR1 LNHNV, CDR2 YYDKDF (reference sequence). CDR3 length equals 23 residues.

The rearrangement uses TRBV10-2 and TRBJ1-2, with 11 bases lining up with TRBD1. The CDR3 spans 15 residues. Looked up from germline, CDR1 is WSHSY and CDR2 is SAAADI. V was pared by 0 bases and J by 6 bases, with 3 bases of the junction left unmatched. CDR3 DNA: TGCGCCAGCAGTGAGTCTAGGACAGGGGGCGATGGCTACACCTTC. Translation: CASSESRTGGDGYTF.

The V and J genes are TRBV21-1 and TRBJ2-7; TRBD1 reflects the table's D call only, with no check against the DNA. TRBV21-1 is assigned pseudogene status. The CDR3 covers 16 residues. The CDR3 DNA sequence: TGTGCCAGCAGCAAAGGCGACAGGCCCCAAAGCTACGAGCAGTACTTC. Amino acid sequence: CASSKGDRPQSYEQYF.

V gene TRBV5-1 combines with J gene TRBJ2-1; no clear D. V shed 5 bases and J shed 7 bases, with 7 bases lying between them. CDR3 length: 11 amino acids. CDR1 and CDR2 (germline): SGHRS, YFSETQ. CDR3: CASRTTNEQFF. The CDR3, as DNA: TGCGCCAGCAGAACCACTAATGAGCAGTTCTTC. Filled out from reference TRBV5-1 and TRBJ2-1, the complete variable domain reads KAGVTQTPRYLIKTRGQQVTLSCSPISGHRSVSWYQQTPGQGLQFLFEYFSETQRNKGNFPGRFSGRQFSNSRSEMNVSTLELGDSALYLCASRTTNEQFFGPGTRLTVL.

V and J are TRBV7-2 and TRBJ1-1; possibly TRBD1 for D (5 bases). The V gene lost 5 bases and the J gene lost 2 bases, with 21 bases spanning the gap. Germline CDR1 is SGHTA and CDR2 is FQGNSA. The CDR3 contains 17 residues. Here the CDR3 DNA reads TGTGCCAGCAGCCCAGGGACTCCTCATCGATCTAACACTGAAGCTTTCTTT. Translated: CASSPGTPHRSNTEAFF.

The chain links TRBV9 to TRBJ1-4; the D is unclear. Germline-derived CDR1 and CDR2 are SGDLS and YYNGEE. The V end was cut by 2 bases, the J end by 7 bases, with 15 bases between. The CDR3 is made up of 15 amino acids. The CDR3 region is CASSVAGQNGEKLFF. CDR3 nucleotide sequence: TGTGCCAGCAGCGTCGCAGGTCAGAACGGTGAAAAACTGTTTTTT.

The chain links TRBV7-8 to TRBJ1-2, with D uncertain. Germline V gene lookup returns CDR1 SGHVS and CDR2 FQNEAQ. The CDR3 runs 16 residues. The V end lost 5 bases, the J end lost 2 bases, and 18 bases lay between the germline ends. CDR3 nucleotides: TGTGCCAGCAGCCCTTTACAGAGCCTGAACAACTATGGCTACACCTTC. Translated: CASSPLQSLNNYGYTF.